These T cell receptor beta chains were read from a single sample in a study of PD-L1 blockade in urothelial cancer. The data were produced by immunoSEQ multiplex PCR, yet TCRdb's version contains in-frame clones alone and is incomplete. Seen here are about 63,000 clones, 80% to 90% observed once, and the top ten hold 4.5% to 6%. The sequencing used PBMCs, collected around atezolizumab (anti-PD-L1) treatment. These receptors were obtained from a man in his 70s with urothelial cancer. The CDR3 runs from the conserved cysteine through the conserved F or W. The order of the fields is D gene, V gene, clone size, J gene, CDR3 protein, CDR3 DNA. A D gene is named only where the DNA matches it firmly. Not every row has a clone size; where given, it reads once, few, many or a size class.

d_call: -
v_call: TRBV15
clone_size: -
j_call: TRBJ2-3
cdr3_aa: CATSRYTGQTDTQYF
cdr3_nt: TGTGCCACCAGCAGATATACAGGGCAGACAGATACGCAGTATTTT

d_call: -
v_call: TRBV10-3
clone_size: -
j_call: TRBJ1-1
cdr3_aa: CAISEPGGDTEAFF
cdr3_nt: TGTGCCATCAGTGAACCCGGTGGAGACACTGAAGCTTTCTTT

d_call: TRBD1
v_call: TRBV7-3
clone_size: -
j_call: TRBJ1-1
cdr3_aa: CASSVTGTGGTEAFF
cdr3_nt: TGTGCCAGCAGCGTAACCGGGACAGGGGGCACTGAAGCTTTCTTT

d_call: -
v_call: TRBV5-4
clone_size: -
j_call: TRBJ2-5
cdr3_aa: CASSGQGLQTQYF
cdr3_nt: TGTGCCAGCAGCGGGCAGGGTTTGCAGACCCAGTACTTC

d_call: -
v_call: TRBV13
clone_size: -
j_call: TRBJ1-2
cdr3_aa: CASSFGGTGGYTF
cdr3_nt: TGTGCCAGCAGCTTCGGGGGGACGGGTGGCTACACCTTC

d_call: TRBD2
v_call: TRBV10-1
clone_size: -
j_call: TRBJ2-3
cdr3_aa: CASSEGLAGRTDTQYF
cdr3_nt: TGCGCCAGCAGCGAAGGACTAGCGGGACGCACAGATACGCAGTATTTT

d_call: -
v_call: TRBV19
clone_size: -
j_call: TRBJ2-7
cdr3_aa: CASSMTRGAVYEQYF
cdr3_nt: TGTGCCAGTAGTATGACTAGGGGCGCGGTCTACGAGCAGTACTTC

d_call: TRBD1
v_call: TRBV7-9
clone_size: -
j_call: TRBJ1-1
cdr3_aa: CASSRNRGLNTEAFF
cdr3_nt: TGTGCCAGCAGCCGGAACAGGGGCCTGAACACTGAAGCTTTCTTT

d_call: -
v_call: TRBV4-2
clone_size: -
j_call: TRBJ1-4
cdr3_aa: CASSQRSEKLFF
cdr3_nt: TGTGCCAGCAGCCAACGGTCGGAAAAACTGTTTTTT

d_call: TRBD2
v_call: TRBV11-2
clone_size: -
j_call: TRBJ2-7
cdr3_aa: CASSLGASGSPYEQYF
cdr3_nt: TGTGCCAGCAGCTTAGGGGCTAGCGGGAGTCCCTACGAGCAGTACTTC

d_call: -
v_call: TRBV2
clone_size: -
j_call: TRBJ1-2
cdr3_aa: CASSVLGSNYGYTF
cdr3_nt: TGTGCCAGCAGTGTTTTGGGCAGTAACTATGGCTACACCTTC

d_call: -
v_call: TRBV7-8
clone_size: -
j_call: TRBJ2-7
cdr3_aa: CASRLGLDSYEQYF
cdr3_nt: TGTGCCAGCAGACTAGGCCTCGATTCCTACGAGCAGTACTTC

d_call: TRBD1
v_call: TRBV18
clone_size: -
j_call: TRBJ2-3
cdr3_aa: CASSPRTGDYTDTQYF
cdr3_nt: TGTGCCAGCTCACCACGTACAGGGGATTACACAGATACGCAGTATTTT

d_call: TRBD1
v_call: TRBV15
clone_size: -
j_call: TRBJ2-7
cdr3_aa: CATSRGGQGAYEQYF
cdr3_nt: TGTGCCACCAGCAGGGGGGGACAGGGGGCATACGAGCAGTACTTC

d_call: TRBD1
v_call: TRBV4-2
clone_size: -
j_call: TRBJ2-6
cdr3_aa: CASSQEGQGAVGANVLTF
cdr3_nt: TGTGCCAGCAGCCAAGAGGGACAGGGGGCGGTCGGGGCCAACGTCCTGACTTTC

d_call: TRBD2
v_call: TRBV2
clone_size: few
j_call: TRBJ2-3
cdr3_aa: CASSGGLARRTDTQYF
cdr3_nt: TGTGCCAGCAGTGGGGGACTAGCGAGAAGGACAGATACGCAGTATTTT

d_call: TRBD1
v_call: TRBV7-9
clone_size: -
j_call: TRBJ1-2
cdr3_aa: CASSTAQGSNYGYTF
cdr3_nt: TGTGCCAGCAGCACCGCACAGGGGTCGAACTATGGCTACACCTTC

d_call: -
v_call: TRBV2
clone_size: -
j_call: TRBJ1-2
cdr3_aa: CASSERRQGQGYTF
cdr3_nt: TGTGCCAGCAGTGAACGGAGGCAGGGGCAAGGCTACACCTTC

d_call: -
v_call: TRBV5-4
clone_size: -
j_call: TRBJ2-3
cdr3_aa: CASSSTQYF
cdr3_nt: TGTGCCAGCAGCTCAACGCAGTATTTT

d_call: -
v_call: TRBV7-8
clone_size: -
j_call: TRBJ2-2
cdr3_aa: CASSPFDTPNTGELFF
cdr3_nt: TGTGCCAGCAGCCCCTTCGACACGCCGAACACCGGGGAGCTGTTTTTT

d_call: TRBD2
v_call: TRBV5-1
clone_size: -
j_call: TRBJ2-7
cdr3_aa: CASSLAGKGEQYF
cdr3_nt: TGCGCCAGCAGCTTAGCGGGGAAGGGCGAGCAGTACTTC

d_call: -
v_call: TRBV2
clone_size: -
j_call: TRBJ2-1
cdr3_aa: CASRVGSSYNEQFF
cdr3_nt: TGTGCCAGCAGGGTCGGGAGCTCCTACAATGAGCAGTTCTTC

d_call: -
v_call: TRBV30
clone_size: -
j_call: TRBJ1-2
cdr3_aa: CAWSEERSNYGYTF
cdr3_nt: TGTGCCTGGAGTGAGGAGAGGTCTAACTATGGCTACACCTTC

d_call: -
v_call: TRBV30
clone_size: -
j_call: TRBJ2-3
cdr3_aa: CAAGSTDTQYF
cdr3_nt: TGTGCCGCAGGGTCCACAGATACGCAGTATTTT

d_call: -
v_call: TRBV7-2
clone_size: -
j_call: TRBJ1-5
cdr3_aa: CASSPRRGSNQPQHF
cdr3_nt: TGTGCCAGCAGCCCCCGGCGGGGTAGCAATCAGCCCCAGCATTTT

d_call: TRBD2
v_call: TRBV12-5
clone_size: -
j_call: TRBJ2-3
cdr3_aa: CASGAGLAGESTDTQYF
cdr3_nt: TGTGCTAGTGGTGCGGGGCTAGCGGGTGAGAGCACAGATACGCAGTATTTT

d_call: TRBD1
v_call: TRBV5-1
clone_size: -
j_call: TRBJ1-2
cdr3_aa: CASSFESGQGEHGYTF
cdr3_nt: TGCGCCAGCAGCTTTGAATCCGGACAGGGAGAGCATGGCTACACCTTC

d_call: TRBD1
v_call: TRBV10-3
clone_size: -
j_call: TRBJ2-1
cdr3_aa: CAMSGTEGEQFF
cdr3_nt: TGTGCCATGTCGGGGACAGAGGGTGAGCAGTTCTTC

d_call: TRBD2
v_call: TRBV27
clone_size: -
j_call: TRBJ2-2
cdr3_aa: CASSLAGANTGELFF
cdr3_nt: TGTGCCAGCAGTTTAGCGGGAGCGAACACCGGGGAGCTGTTTTTT

d_call: TRBD1
v_call: TRBV4-2
clone_size: once
j_call: TRBJ2-7
cdr3_aa: CASGLRDRSYEQYF
cdr3_nt: TGTGCCAGCGGACTACGGGACAGGAGCTACGAGCAGTACTTC

d_call: TRBD2
v_call: TRBV5-1
clone_size: -
j_call: TRBJ2-3
cdr3_aa: CASSSITMTSGTSTDTQYF
cdr3_nt: TGCGCCAGCAGCTCGATAACTATGACTAGCGGGACTAGCACAGATACGCAGTATTTT

d_call: -
v_call: TRBV19
clone_size: -
j_call: TRBJ1-5
cdr3_aa: CASTRWENQPQHF
cdr3_nt: TGTGCCAGTACCCGCTGGGAGAATCAGCCCCAGCATTTT

d_call: -
v_call: TRBV12-2
clone_size: -
j_call: TRBJ2-2
cdr3_aa: CASRPRGSGELFF
cdr3_nt: TGTGCAAGTCGCCCGCGAGGGTCCGGGGAGCTGTTTTTT

d_call: -
v_call: TRBV7-2
clone_size: -
j_call: TRBJ2-7
cdr3_aa: CASSNRRRDYEQYF
cdr3_nt: TGTGCCAGCAGCAATCGAAGGAGGGACTACGAGCAGTACTTC

d_call: -
v_call: TRBV7-8
clone_size: -
j_call: TRBJ2-3
cdr3_aa: CASSFGRSGADTQYF
cdr3_nt: TGTGCCAGCAGCTTCGGGAGATCGGGCGCAGATACGCAGTATTTT

d_call: TRBD1
v_call: TRBV11-2
clone_size: -
j_call: TRBJ2-1
cdr3_aa: CASSGGGTGGNEQFF
cdr3_nt: TGTGCCAGCAGCGGAGGTGGGACAGGGGGAAATGAGCAGTTCTTC

d_call: -
v_call: TRBV7-2
clone_size: -
j_call: TRBJ2-2
cdr3_aa: CASSLALRSEVNTGELFF
cdr3_nt: TGTGCCAGCAGCTTAGCTTTAAGATCGGAGGTAAACACCGGGGAGCTGTTTTTT

d_call: -
v_call: TRBV10-3
clone_size: -
j_call: TRBJ1-2
cdr3_aa: CAIRAGGENGYTF
cdr3_nt: TGTGCCATCAGGGCAGGAGGGGAGAATGGCTACACCTTC

d_call: -
v_call: TRBV5-1
clone_size: -
j_call: TRBJ1-3
cdr3_aa: CASSLTGTSSGNTIYF
cdr3_nt: TGCGCCAGCAGCTTGACCGGGACATCATCTGGAAACACCATATATTTT

d_call: -
v_call: TRBV11-2
clone_size: many
j_call: TRBJ2-7
cdr3_aa: CASSPGDEQYF
cdr3_nt: TGTGCCAGCAGCCCCGGAGACGAGCAGTACTTC

d_call: -
v_call: TRBV7-2
clone_size: -
j_call: TRBJ1-5
cdr3_aa: CASSFSSNQPQHF
cdr3_nt: TGTGCCAGCAGCTTCAGTAGCAATCAGCCCCAGCATTTT

d_call: -
v_call: TRBV6-6
clone_size: -
j_call: TRBJ2-7
cdr3_aa: CASSYGSREEQYF
cdr3_nt: TGTGCCAGCAGTTACGGTAGTCGAGAGGAGCAGTACTTC

d_call: -
v_call: TRBV6-1
clone_size: -
j_call: TRBJ1-2
cdr3_aa: CASSEDLQGRIGYTF
cdr3_nt: TGTGCCAGCAGTGAAGACCTCCAGGGGCGCATCGGCTACACCTTC

d_call: -
v_call: TRBV27
clone_size: -
j_call: TRBJ2-5
cdr3_aa: CASSLAGVGETQYF
cdr3_nt: TGTGCCAGCAGTTTAGCAGGGGTTGGAGAGACCCAGTACTTC

d_call: -
v_call: TRBV7-2
clone_size: -
j_call: TRBJ1-1
cdr3_aa: CASSSPILNTEAFF
cdr3_nt: TGTGCCAGCAGCTCACCTATCTTGAACACTGAAGCTTTCTTT

d_call: TRBD1
v_call: TRBV5-1
clone_size: -
j_call: TRBJ1-1
cdr3_aa: CASSLTGGNTEAFF
cdr3_nt: TGCGCCAGCAGCTTGACAGGGGGGAACACTGAAGCTTTCTTT

d_call: TRBD1
v_call: TRBV25-1
clone_size: -
j_call: TRBJ2-2
cdr3_aa: CASSESGGAGTGELFF
cdr3_nt: TGTGCCAGCAGTGAATCAGGGGGCGCGGGTACCGGGGAGCTGTTTTTT

d_call: -
v_call: TRBV19
clone_size: -
j_call: TRBJ1-1
cdr3_aa: CASSIRGGDTEAFF
cdr3_nt: TGTGCCAGTAGTATTAGGGGTGGGGACACTGAAGCTTTCTTT

d_call: TRBD1
v_call: TRBV7-8
clone_size: -
j_call: TRBJ1-5
cdr3_aa: CASSPDRGRDQPQHF
cdr3_nt: TGTGCCAGCAGCCCGGACAGGGGGCGGGATCAGCCCCAGCATTTT

d_call: -
v_call: TRBV6-1
clone_size: once
j_call: TRBJ1-2
cdr3_aa: CASITRGDGVYGYTF
cdr3_nt: TGTGCCAGCATCACCAGAGGAGACGGGGTATATGGCTACACCTTC

d_call: -
v_call: TRBV25-1
clone_size: -
j_call: TRBJ2-3
cdr3_aa: CASSEYLALTDTQYF
cdr3_nt: TGTGCCAGCAGTGAATATCTAGCGCTCACAGATACGCAGTATTTT

d_call: -
v_call: TRBV16
clone_size: few
j_call: TRBJ1-5
cdr3_aa: CASSQSSTGGGQPQHF
cdr3_nt: TGTGCCAGCAGCCAATCTTCCACGGGGGGAGGTCAGCCCCAGCATTTT